This TCR beta chain was sequenced in a study of vaccination and CD4 T cells after COVID-19. Background on the study: The study drew post-COVID samples a median approximately 100 days after diagnosis (range 35 to 161). Post-vaccination samples were procured at a median of around 78 days following dose two (range 14 to 241).

Note on this clonotype: Its antigen is as yet unknown.

Sequenced with the Oncomine TCR Beta short-read assay was DNA taken from cultured CD4+ T cells. Genomic DNA from cultured CD4+ T cells was extracted. A single record per CDR3 protein comes from TCRdb applying MiXCR to the PCR reads. The data contain about 23,000 distinct CDR3 sequences, around 64% of them singletons. Treatment here: approximately 11-day PBMC culture with coronavirus spike peptide pools or control peptides (ViraFEST assay). The medium had half its volume replaced with fresh IL-2 medium on days 3 and 7. This CDR3 region has 13 residues. Germline CDR1 is LNHNV and CDR2 is YYDKDF (reference sequence). V was pared by 2 bases and J by 7 bases, with 6 bases between.

The origin of this receptor is a human donor who received a COVID-19 vaccine. This chain connects TRBV15 to TRBJ1-6; D unresolved. Sequences were derived from CD4+ T cells from blood, cultured in vitro, sampled after SARS-CoV-2 vaccination. Written as DNA, the CDR3 is TGTGCCACCAGCAGATTGAGGAATTCACCCCTCCACTTT. The encoded protein is CATSRLRNSPLHF.